A single sample gave rise to the 10 T cell receptor beta chains below, sequenced in a study of radiation and T cells in renal cell carcinoma. Clones were sequenced by immunoSEQ multiplex PCR, and TCRdb holds only the in-frame ones, with some missing. The sample contains roughly 86,000 clones, around four fifths of which appear only once. Time point noted: blood 4 weeks post-SBRT, at nephrectomy. Treatment: 15 Gy SBRT to primary tumor, nephrectomy 4 weeks later. The source was blood, collected from a patient whose treatment included radiotherapy and nephrectomy. These TCRs come from a man aged 50-59 years with renal cell carcinoma.

This chain joins TRBV19 and TRBJ1-3, with unresolved D. V shed 0 bases and J shed 4 bases, with 7 bases lying between them. Germline-derived CDR1 and CDR2 are LNHDA and SQIVND (reference sequence). The CDR3 sequence is 14 residues long. The CDR3 DNA follows: TGTGCCAGTAGTATAGAGGGTCCCGGAAACACCATATATTTT. It codes for CASSIEGPGNTIYF.

The chain recombines TRBV6-5 with TRBJ1-5; D possibly corresponds to TRBD1 (5 bases). Germline-derived CDR1 and CDR2 are MNHEY and SVGAGI. Trimming removed 2 bases at V and 0 bases at J, with 8 bases between. The CDR3 covers 15 residues. This chain's CDR3 is CASSYGGDSNQPQHF. CDR3 bases: TGTGCCAGCAGTTACGGGGGGGATAGCAATCAGCCCCAGCATTTT.

The chain combines TRBV7-9 with TRBJ2-5, with TRBD2 as a possible D gene (5 bases). The length of the CDR3 is 14 residues. Trimming pared 5 bases from V and 2 bases from J, leaving 12 bases between. Germline assignment: CDR1 SEHNR and CDR2 FQNEAQ (reference sequence). CDR3 bases: TGTGCCAGCAGCCCCCGACTACATCAAGAGACCCAGTACTTC. As protein: CASSPRLHQETQYF.

The table lists this clone with a few counts. This chain uses TRBV7-9 with TRBJ2-5; 7 bases map to TRBD1. The germline CDR1 and CDR2 sequences are SEHNR and FQNEAQ (reference sequence). V lost 3 bases and J lost 5; bases outside the gene matches: 9. The CDR3 totals 15 residues. CDR3 residues: CASSFVSGGDETQYF. In DNA, the CDR3 is TGTGCCAGCAGCTTTGTCTCAGGGGGTGATGAGACCCAGTACTTC.

The V and J genes are TRBV19 and TRBJ1-1; weak D call: TRBD1 (6 bases). The CDR3 is 13 residues long. V was clipped by 5 bases and J by 4 bases, with 11 bases between them. Looked up from germline, CDR1 is LNHDA and CDR2 is SQIVND (reference sequence). The CDR3 bases are TGTGCCAGTAGTGACAGGCTGGGCACTGAAGCTTTCTTT. It translates to CASSDRLGTEAFF. The variable domain in full, completed from reference TRBV19 and TRBJ1-1, reads DGGITQSPKYLFRKEGQNVTLSCEQNLNHDAMYWYRQDPGQGLRLIYYSQIVNDFQKGDIAEGYSVSREKKESFPLTVTSAQKNPTAFYLCASSDRLGTEAFFGQGTRLTVV.

The V gene is TRBV5-1, the J gene TRBJ2-7; weak D call: TRBD1 (6 bases). Germline loops: CDR1 SGHRS, CDR2 YFSETQ. V was shortened by 2 bases and J by 4 bases, with 10 bases between the two germline ends. The CDR3 runs 13 residues. CDR3 in DNA: TGCGCCAGCAGCTTCGGACAGCGATACGAGCAGTACTTC. It is translated as CASSFGQRYEQYF.

This clone showed up just a few times. The junction shows a germline mismatch at one end, possibly a read error. The chain couples TRBV30 to TRBJ1-3; tentative D call: TRBD1 (5 bases). CDR1 GTSNPN and CDR2 SVGIG come from the germline V gene (reference sequence). The CDR3 loop spans 11 amino acids. The CDR3 loop is CAWGVGETIYF. The CDR3 region has the DNA TGTGCCTGGGGTGTGGGGGAGACCATATATTTT.

The CDR3 nucleotides read TGCGCCAGCAGCTTCGGGTCGTCGAACACTGAAGCTTTCTTT. Residues: CASSFGSSNTEAFF. The V call is TRBV5-1, the J call TRBJ1-1; D remains unclear. There are 14 residues in the CDR3. Germline assignment: CDR1 SGHRS and CDR2 YFSETQ. V was cut by 2 bases and J by 1 base, with 9 bases left in between.

V gene TRBV7-9 combines with J gene TRBJ2-1, with D possibly being TRBD1 (5 bases). The CDR3 covers 14 residues. V was pared by 5 bases and J by 4 bases, with 12 bases between. Germline CDR1 SEHNR, CDR2 FQNEAQ (reference sequence). The CDR3 DNA follows: TGTGCCAGCAGCCCGCGACAGATTTACAATGAGCAGTTCTTC. Its translation: CASSPRQIYNEQFF.

This chain uses TRBV6-6 with TRBJ2-5; 11 nucleotides agree with TRBD2. The germline CDR1 and CDR2 sequences are MNHNY and SVGAGI (reference sequence). This CDR3 comprises 16 residues. The V gene end was trimmed by 5 bases and the J gene end by 1 base; junction bases not matched to a gene: 6. The DNA for the CDR3 is TGTGCCAGCAGTCCCCGACTAGCGGGGCGCCAAGAGACCCAGTACTTC. Protein: CASSPRLAGRQETQYF.